The rows below give T cell receptor beta chains drawn from one sample of a study of human T cells and chemical hapten exposure. TCRdb analysed the RACE reads with MiXCR anew, one entry per CDR3 protein. The data hold a few hundred thousand distinct CDR3 sequences, with about 9.4% observed a single time. The sequences come from whole blood, collected in connection with sensitization to the hapten diphenylcyclopropenone (DPC). The receptors come from a woman aged 40 to 55 with alopecia areata. Some clones in this sample may be carry-over from other donors' samples. Both conserved end residues are part of each CDR3. The D gene is left open where the match is weak. The size of a clone is reported for some rows only, either as once, few or many, or as a class for expanded clones.

TGTGCCAGCAGCGTAGAGTGGGGAAATAGCTACGAGCAGTACTTC	CASSVEWGNSYEQYF	few	-	TRBV9	TRBJ2-7
TGTGCCAGCATCCTAGGGCCTGGGGCCAACGTCCTGACTTTC	CASILGPGANVLTF	few	-	TRBV12-3/TRBV12-4	TRBJ2-6
TGTGCCAGCAGTGTCCTCGGACAGACCGGGGAGCTGTTTTTT	CASSVLGQTGELFF	many	-	TRBV6-4	TRBJ2-2
TGTGCCAGCAGCTCCCGGACTGGAAACAATGAGCAGTTCTTC	CASSSRTGNNEQFF	few	-	TRBV21-1	TRBJ2-1
TGCAGTGCCTCCGCCTTCGCGATGGCTTTCTTT	CSASAFAMAFF	-	-	TRBV20-1	TRBJ1-1
TGTGCCAGCAGCCGATCGGGAGCTAGCACAGATACGCAGTATTTT	CASSRSGASTDTQYF	few	-	TRBV7-3	TRBJ2-3
TGCAGTGCTAGAAGCCAGGGGAGGCATGAGCAGTTCTTC	CSARSQGRHEQFF	few	-	TRBV20-1	TRBJ2-1
TGCGCCAGCAGCTTGTTTGGGGGCGAGCAGTACTTC	CASSLFGGEQYF	-	-	TRBV5-1	TRBJ2-7
TGTGCCAGCAAAACCGGGACAGGGTCCCGCGAGCAGTACTTC	CASKTGTGSREQYF	-	TRBD1	TRBV6-2/TRBV6-3	TRBJ2-7
TGTGCCAGCACGGACGGGGGGGCAGATACGCAGTATTTT	CASTDGGADTQYF	-	TRBD2	TRBV6-6	TRBJ2-3
TGTGCCAGCAGTTACGCTTTCCAGGAGCAAGAGACCCAGTACTTC	CASSYAFQEQETQYF	few	-	TRBV6-5	TRBJ2-5
TGCAGTGGAGGACCGACTAGCGGTGCCTACGAGCAGTACTTC	CSGGPTSGAYEQYF	-	TRBD2	TRBV20-1	TRBJ2-7
TGTGCCATCAGGATAGGTGAGGCTGAAGCTTTCTTT	CAIRIGEAEAFF	few	-	TRBV10-3	TRBJ1-1
TGTGCCAGCAGTTACGGCCGAATCTCTGGGGCCAACGTCCTGACTTTC	CASSYGRISGANVLTF	-	-	TRBV6-5	TRBJ2-6
TGTGCCAGCAGTTTATACCCCCAAGCGGGAGGGGGGGAGACCCAGTACTTC	CASSLYPQAGGGETQYF	many	TRBD2	TRBV28	TRBJ2-5
TGTGCCAGCAGCCAAGATTGGCACCGCGAGCAGTTCTTC	CASSQDWHREQFF	few	-	TRBV3-1	TRBJ2-1
TGCAGTGCTATGTCGCAGGGGGCTTCATCTGAAGCTTTCTTT	CSAMSQGASSEAFF	-	TRBD1	TRBV20-1	TRBJ1-1
TGTGCCAGCAGTTACTCTAGGCGGTTTTCCTACGAGCAGTACTTC	CASSYSRRFSYEQYF	few	-	TRBV6-5	TRBJ2-7